These 15 T cell receptor beta chains were sequenced from one sample in a study of blood T cell repertoires in COVID-19. Repertoires were generated with immunoSEQ multiplex PCR, while TCRdb's copy carries only in-frame clones and drops some. The sample has some 200,000 clones; less than 95% are singletons. Sequenced sample: peripheral blood. The source of these receptors is a man younger than 45 with COVID-19, enrolled during active disease.

The chain is built from TRBV11-2 and TRBJ2-5; D perhaps matches TRBD1 (5 bases). Germline CDR1 and CDR2: SGHAT and FQNNGV. The V end lost 1 base, the J end lost 3 bases, and 18 bases lay between the germline ends. The length of the CDR3 is 17 residues. The CDR3 sequence: CASSLVGPDTREETQYF. The CDR3, as DNA: TGTGCCAGCAGCTTAGTGGGGCCGGACACCCGGGAAGAGACCCAGTACTTC.

The V and J genes are TRBV5-1 and TRBJ1-3, with D possibly matching TRBD1 (5 bases). CDR3 length equals 16 residues. CDR1 and CDR2 (germline): SGHRS, YFSETQ. With 2 bases removed from V and 0 bases from J, the gap between germline ends came to 12 bases. CDR3 sequence (DNA): TGCGCCAGCAGCTTAGACGACAGTGGCTCTGGAAACACCATATATTTT. Encoded protein: CASSLDDSGSGNTIYF.

CDR3 nucleotide sequence: TGTGCCAGCAGTTACGGACAGCCCAACTATGGCTACACCTTC. This codes for CASSYGQPNYGYTF. The J gene is TRBJ1-2, the V gene TRBV6-5; a weak D match, TRBD1 (6 bases). The CDR3 has 14 amino acids. Trimming took off 2 bases at V and 2 bases at J, with 9 bases between the two ends. In germline, CDR1 is MNHEY, CDR2 SVGAGI.

The V and J genes are TRBV3-1 (or the pseudogene TRBV3-2) and TRBJ2-5; maybe TRBD2 (6 bases). Germline CDR1 reads LGHDT; CDR2 reads YNNKEL (reference sequence). The germline V and J ends were trimmed by 5 bases and 6 bases, with 22 bases remaining between them. The CDR3 spans 16 residues. CDR3 amino acids: CASSYTGTSLVQTQYF. CDR3 bases: TGTGCCAGCAGCTACACCGGGACTTCTTTGGTCCAGACCCAGTACTTC.

This clone showed up just once. V gene TRBV5-4 combines with J gene TRBJ1-1; D might be TRBD1 (5 bases). Germline V lookup: CDR1 SGHNT, CDR2 YYREEE (reference sequence). Between the trimmed V and J ends, which lost 5 bases and 0 bases, there was a span of 11 bases. The length of the CDR3 is 14 residues. This chain's CDR3 is CASSTQGMNTEAFF. CDR3 nucleotide sequence: TGTGCCAGCAGTACTCAGGGTATGAACACTGAAGCTTTCTTT. The whole variable domain, remainder taken from reference TRBV5-4 and TRBJ1-1, is ETGVTQSPTHLIKTRGQQVTLRCSSQSGHNTVSWYQQALGQGPQFIFQYYREEENGRGNFPPRFSGLQFPNYSSELNVNALELDDSALYLCASSTQGMNTEAFFGQGTRLTVV.

This chain connects TRBV12-3 or TRBV12-4 to TRBJ1-2; TRBD1 agrees at 7 bases. The CDR3 has 13 residues. V was clipped by 6 bases and J by 7 bases; unmatched bases: 8. The CDR3 bases are TGTGCCAGCAGAGATACAGGGGTCGGTGGCTACACCTTC. It codes for CASRDTGVGGYTF.

The CDR3 DNA sequence: TGTGCCAGCAGTTTCTCTAGCACAGATACGCAGTATTTT. Its protein is CASSFSSTDTQYF. J is TRBJ2-3 and V is TRBV27; D gene uncertain. The CDR3 runs 13 residues. Trimming took 3 bases from V and 0 from J, leaving 4 bases between them. Germline loops: CDR1 MNHEY, CDR2 SMNVEV (reference sequence).

About this clone: Other DNA sequences in this specimen translate into the identical CDR3. DNA for the CDR3: TGTGCCAGCAGTTACTCGGGGGGTAACTATGGCTACACCTTC. The encoded protein is CASSYSGGNYGYTF. The rearrangement joins TRBV6-5 to TRBJ1-2; D perhaps matches TRBD1 (5 bases). V gave up 0 bases and J gave up 1 base, with 6 bases separating them. The germline CDR1 and CDR2 sequences are MNHEY and SVGAGI. The CDR3 consists of 14 residues.

In this sample, this clone turned up once. The genes are TRBV10-2 and TRBJ1-5, with TRBD1 matching 9 bases. CDR3 length: 18 residues. J gave up 5 bases and V 3 bases, and 14 bases lay outside the gene matches. Germline V CDR1 and CDR2: WSHSY, SAAADI. CDR3 in amino acids: CASSDGQGRTQLYQPQHF. In DNA, the CDR3 is TGCGCCAGCAGTGACGGACAGGGGAGAACCCAACTCTATCAGCCCCAGCATTTT.

The chain joins TRBV3-1 (or the pseudogene TRBV3-2) to TRBJ2-3; tentative D call: TRBD2 (5 bases). CDR1 is LGHDT, CDR2 YNNKEL, per germline (reference sequence). V was pared by 0 bases and J by 12 bases, with 13 bases between. This CDR3 spans 13 amino acids. The CDR3 spells CASSQEDGSSQYF. CDR3 bases: TGTGCCAGCAGCCAAGAGGATGGGAGTTCACAGTATTTT.

The CDR3 region is CSVGQGGGNEQFF. The CDR3 DNA reads as TGCAGCGTCGGACAGGGGGGGGGCAATGAGCAGTTCTTC. The rearrangement joins TRBV29-1 to TRBJ2-1; 10 nucleotides align to TRBD1. Germline V gene data show CDR1 as SQVTM and CDR2 as ANQGSEA. J gave up 6 bases and V 6 bases, and 5 bases lay outside the gene matches. The CDR3 is 13 amino acids.

The CDR3 sequence is CASAGQGREKLFF. The CDR3 coding sequence is TGTGCCAGTGCCGGACAGGGACGAGAAAAACTGTTTTTT. This chain uses TRBV2 with TRBJ1-4; 8 bases align to TRBD1. The V segment lost 9 bases and the J segment 8 bases; nucleotides outside the gene matches: 8. Germline CDR1 reads SNHLY; CDR2 reads FYNNEI. The CDR3 extends over 13 amino acids.

The V and J genes are TRBV10-2 and TRBJ1-6; D might be TRBD1 (6 bases). The CDR3 is made up of 17 amino acids. The germline V gene has CDR1 WSHSY and CDR2 SAAADI. The V end was cut by 8 bases, the J end by 6 bases, with 23 bases between. Here the CDR3 reads CASGGALEAESNSPLHF. The CDR3 coding sequence is TGCGCCAGCGGGGGGGCCTTAGAGGCAGAGAGTAATTCACCCCTCCACTTT.

The chain combines TRBV9 with TRBJ1-2; D might be TRBD1 (5 bases). V lost 4 bases to trimming and J lost 3 bases, with 13 bases between them. CDR1 is SGDLS and CDR2 is YYNGEE in the germline V gene. The CDR3 is 14 residues long. The CDR3 DNA follows: TGTGCCAGCAGCCCCTGGGGGAGGGACTATGGCTACACCTTC. Protein: CASSPWGRDYGYTF.

This chain uses TRBV5-4 with TRBJ2-6; no firm D call. The CDR3 contains 16 residues. In germline, CDR1 is SGHNT, CDR2 YYREEE (reference sequence). V lost 5 bases and J 3 bases, leaving 15 bases between the germline ends. The CDR3 loop reads CASRTLGLGGANVLTF. Written as DNA, the CDR3 is TGTGCCAGCAGAACCCTCGGGTTGGGTGGGGCCAACGTCCTGACTTTC.